The 23 T cell receptor beta chains presented below share a single source sample, sequenced in a study of control samples from healthy donors and cancer patients. Only in-frame clones appear in the TCRdb table, and some are missing; sequencing was by immunoSEQ multiplex PCR. The sample lists fewer than 100,000 clones; around 80% were seen once. The sample was blood. All receptors come from a man aged 60-69 years in good health.

The table lists this clone with a count of one. The chain links TRBV9 to TRBJ1-2, with TRBD1 matching 7 bases. Per germline, CDR1 SGDLS and CDR2 YYNGEE. J was trimmed by 5 bases and V by 3 bases; bases with no gene match: 7. This CDR3 region has 14 residues. CDR3 residues: CASSATWDSYGYTF. The CDR3 coding sequence is TGTGCCAGCAGCGCGACCTGGGACAGTTATGGCTACACCTTC.

The chain employs TRBV24-1 and TRBJ2-3; D gene uncertain. CDR1 is KGHDR, CDR2 SFDVKD, per germline. V lost 4 bases and J 5 bases, leaving 15 bases between the germline ends. The CDR3 sequence is 15 residues long. The DNA of the CDR3 is TGTGCCACCAGTGACCAGGTCCCCGGTGGAGATACGCAGTATTTT. This encodes CATSDQVPGGDTQYF.

The chain uses TRBV3-1 (or the pseudogene TRBV3-2) and TRBJ2-7, with TRBD1 matching 7 bases. The length of the CDR3 is 16 residues. Germline-derived CDR1 and CDR2 are LGHDT and YNNKEL (reference sequence). J was trimmed by 1 base and V by 3 bases; bases with no gene match: 9. CDR3 in DNA: TGTGCCAGCAGCCAGCCGAGGACAGGTTTTTCCTACGAGCAGTACTTC. This translates into CASSQPRTGFSYEQYF.

The rearrangement joins TRBV4-1 to TRBJ2-5; D is unclear. The CDR3 runs 11 residues. Trimming shortened V by 0 bases and J by 5 bases, and 1 base separated the two germline ends. The germline V gene encodes CDR1 MGHRA and CDR2 YSYEKL. The CDR3 reads CASSQEETQYF. The CDR3 DNA sequence: TGCGCCAGCAGCCAAGAGGAGACCCAGTACTTC.

This chain connects TRBV30 to TRBJ2-7, with 10 bases aligning to TRBD2. V lost 0 bases, J lost 4 bases, and 3 bases stayed unmatched. Germline V gene lookup returns CDR1 GTSNPN and CDR2 SVGIG (reference sequence). This CDR3 comprises 14 residues. In nucleotides, the CDR3 is TGTGCCTGGAGTGTAGCTAGCGGGAGTTACGAGCAGTACTTC. Translation: CAWSVASGSYEQYF.

This clone was detected only once. CDR3 region: CANGTPQGARTEAFF. The CDR3 nucleotides are TGTGCCAACGGGACTCCACAGGGGGCAAGGACTGAAGCTTTCTTT. This chain connects TRBV6-5 to TRBJ1-1; 9 bases map to TRBD1. The germline CDR1 and CDR2 sequences are MNHEY and SVGAGI. V was pared by 10 bases and J by 5 bases, with 14 bases of the junction left unmatched. This CDR3 region has 15 residues.

V and J are TRBV7-2 and TRBJ2-7; D not resolved. The V end lost 5 bases, the J end lost 0 bases, and 8 bases lay between the germline ends. Germline V CDR1 and CDR2: SGHTA, FQGNSA. This CDR3 is built from 13 residues. The CDR3 sequence is CASSLLASYEQYF. The CDR3 DNA reads as TGTGCCAGCAGCCTCCTGGCCTCCTACGAGCAGTACTTC.

The V gene is TRBV15, the J gene TRBJ1-1; 8 nucleotides align to TRBD1. CDR3 length: 14 residues. V lost 3 bases and J lost 4; bases outside the gene matches: 4. Germline V gene sequence: CDR1 LNHNV, CDR2 YYDKDF (reference sequence). The CDR3 loop reads CATSSRTGGTEAFF. The CDR3 region has the DNA TGTGCCACCAGCAGTCGAACAGGGGGCACTGAAGCTTTCTTT.

The CDR3 protein is CASSKAGRVNGYTF. CDR3 nucleotides: TGTGCCAGCAGCAAAGCGGGCAGGGTGAATGGCTACACCTTC. The J gene is TRBJ1-2, the V gene TRBV21-1; the D call TRBD1 from the table was never checked on the DNA. TRBV21-1 has pseudogene status. The CDR3 sequence is 14 residues long.

J is TRBJ2-7 and V is TRBV6-6; perhaps TRBD2 as D (6 bases). Looked up from germline, CDR1 is MNHNY and CDR2 is SVGAGI (reference sequence). This CDR3 is built from 13 residues. Deletions cut 7 bases from V and 1 base from J, with 11 bases between. The CDR3 nucleotides read TGTGCCAGCACCATAGCGGCTTCCTACGAGCAGTACTTC. It encodes CASTIAASYEQYF.

In DNA, the CDR3 is TGTGCCAGCAGCCAAGGGACGAGCAGGTACTATGGCTACACCTTC. It encodes CASSQGTSRYYGYTF. The rearrangement links TRBV3-1 (or the pseudogene TRBV3-2) to TRBJ1-2; no firm D call. CDR1 is LGHDT and CDR2 is YNNKEL in the germline V gene (reference sequence). The CDR3 runs 15 residues. V lost 1 base, J lost 3 bases, and 12 bases lay in between.

This chain's CDR3 is CASLNRGMNQPQHF. The CDR3 DNA follows: TGTGCCAGTCTTAACAGGGGTATGAATCAGCCCCAGCATTTT. This chain connects TRBV19 to TRBJ1-5; 7 nucleotides line up with TRBD1. Looked up from germline, CDR1 is LNHDA and CDR2 is SQIVND (reference sequence). With V trimmed by 8 bases and J by 4 bases, 8 bases remained unmatched. The CDR3 contains 14 residues.

This clone was counted a few times. The chain is built from TRBV18 and TRBJ1-1; D remains ambiguous. V lost 4 bases, J lost 6 bases, and 6 bases lay in between. The CDR3 has 11 amino acids. Germline values: CDR1 KGHSH, CDR2 LQKENI. The CDR3 DNA reads TGTGCCAGCTCACTAAGGGCTGAAGCTTTCTTT. Its protein is CASSLRAEAFF.

This sequence joins TRBV10-3 and TRBJ2-5, with no clear D. CDR1 is ENHRY and CDR2 is SYGVKD in the germline V gene. CDR3 length: 12 residues. Trimming cost V 0 bases and J 14 bases, with 13 bases left between them. The CDR3 loop reads CAISESGFFAYF. The CDR3 DNA reads as TGTGCCATCAGTGAGTCCGGCTTCTTTGCATACTTC.

The V and J genes are TRBV27 and TRBJ2-7, with D unresolved. Trimming shortened V by 4 bases and J by 2 bases, and 12 bases separated the two germline ends. This CDR3 region has 14 residues. Germline CDR1 MNHEY, CDR2 SMNVEV (reference sequence). The CDR3 DNA is TGTGCCAGCAGTTCAAGAGACGGCGCCTACGAGCAGTACTTC. Translated: CASSSRDGAYEQYF.

This chain connects TRBV28 to TRBJ2-5; 8 nucleotides agree with TRBD2. CDR3 length: 12 residues. CDR1 and CDR2 from the germline V gene are MDHEN and SYDVKM. Trimming removed 10 bases from V and 5 bases from J; junction bases left unmatched: 6. The CDR3 bases are TGTGCCACTCAAGCGGGGGAGGAGACCCAGTACTTC. This sequence encodes CATQAGEETQYF.

Comment on this clone: The same CDR3 can be traced to other DNA sequences in this sample. The V gene is TRBV2, the J gene TRBJ2-2, with D tentatively TRBD1 or TRBD2 (5 bases each). The germline V gene has CDR1 SNHLY and CDR2 FYNNEI. CDR3 length: 17 residues. The ends were cut back, 5 bases at V and 6 bases at J, with 22 bases in the middle. The CDR3 nucleotides are TGTGCCAGCAGTATAGGTCTATTGGGGGTGCGGGCCGGGGAGCTGTTTTTT. Its translation: CASSIGLLGVRAGELFF.

This chain links TRBV10-3 with TRBJ2-2, with 11 bases identical to TRBD1. Losses at the gene ends were 5 bases for V and 3 bases for J; bases not matched to a gene: 17. This CDR3 spans 20 amino acids. In germline, CDR1 is ENHRY, CDR2 SYGVKD. Written as DNA, the CDR3 is TGTGCCATCAGTATACCGGTGGGACAGGGGGTCTCTCTGGACACCGGGGAGCTGTTTTTT. This codes for CAISIPVGQGVSLDTGELFF.

The chain employs TRBV2 and TRBJ1-1, with D tentatively TRBD1 (5 bases). The germline CDR1 and CDR2 sequences are SNHLY and FYNNEI. The CDR3 has 12 amino acids. Trimming left V 5 bases short and J 5 bases short, with 9 bases between. The CDR3: CASSHPGTEAFF. The DNA for the CDR3 is TGTGCCAGCAGTCACCCAGGGACTGAAGCTTTCTTT.

The chain employs TRBV5-8 and TRBJ1-4, with D maybe TRBD1 (5 bases). Deletions cut 3 bases from V and 7 bases from J, with 13 bases between. The CDR3 contains 14 residues. Germline V gene sequence: CDR1 SGHTS, CDR2 YDEGEE. DNA for the CDR3: TGTGCCAGCAGCTGGGGACTGGAAGCTGAAAAACTGTTTTTT. Its translation: CASSWGLEAEKLFF.

Here the CDR3 reads CASSLGVNTEAFF. Here the CDR3 DNA reads TGTGCCAGCAGCTTGGGGGTGAACACTGAAGCTTTCTTT. V and J are TRBV5-4 and TRBJ1-1; D is undetermined. V was clipped by 0 bases and J by 0 bases, with 3 bases between them. This CDR3 spans 13 amino acids. Germline CDR1 is SGHNT and CDR2 is YYREEE (reference sequence).

The rearrangement links TRBV19 to TRBJ2-7; D possibly matches TRBD1 or TRBD2 (6 bases each). CDR1 and CDR2 from the germline V gene are LNHDA and SQIVND (reference sequence). The CDR3 covers 14 residues. V shed 8 bases and J shed 1 base, with 15 bases lying between them. The CDR3 loop is CASAGQGYSYEQYF. The CDR3 DNA reads TGTGCCAGTGCGGGACAAGGGTATTCCTACGAGCAGTACTTC.

The chain carries TRBV29-1 and TRBJ1-4; D is uncertain. V was pared by 7 bases and J by 5 bases, with 11 bases between. Germline CDR1 is SQVTM and CDR2 is ANQGSEA. This CDR3 region has 12 residues. The CDR3 nucleotides read TGCAGCGGTGGGGAGTTGAATGAAAAACTGTTTTTT. This gives the protein CSGGELNEKLFF.